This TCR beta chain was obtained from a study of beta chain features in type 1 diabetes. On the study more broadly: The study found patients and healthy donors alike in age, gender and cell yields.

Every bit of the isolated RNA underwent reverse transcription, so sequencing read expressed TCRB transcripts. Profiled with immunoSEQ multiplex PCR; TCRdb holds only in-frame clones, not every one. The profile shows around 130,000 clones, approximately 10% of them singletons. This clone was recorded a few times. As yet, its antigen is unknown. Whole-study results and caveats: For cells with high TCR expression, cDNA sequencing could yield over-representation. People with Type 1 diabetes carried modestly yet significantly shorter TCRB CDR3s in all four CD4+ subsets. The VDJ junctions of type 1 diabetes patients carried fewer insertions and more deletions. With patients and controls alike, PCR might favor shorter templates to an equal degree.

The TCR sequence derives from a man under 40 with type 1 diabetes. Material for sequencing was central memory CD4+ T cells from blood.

CDR3 protein: CASSLTGSADTQYF. The CDR3, as DNA: TGTGCCAGCAGCTTAACAGGGTCGGCAGATACGCAGTATTTT. V and J are TRBV7-2 and TRBJ2-3; perhaps TRBD1 as D (6 bases). Trimming took 2 bases from V and 4 from J, leaving 10 bases between them. The CDR3 loop spans 14 amino acids. From germline, CDR1 is SGHTA and CDR2 FQGNSA.